Listed below are T cell receptor beta chains from one sample, sequenced in a study of T-cell reconstitution after alpha-beta-depleted transplantation in children. TCRdb re-derived calls from the PCR reads in MiXCR, one entry per CDR3 protein. This sample has some 490,000 distinct CDR3 sequences, with 12% found just once. The starting material was PBMCs from the stem cell graft donor, obtained from the stem cell graft. The receptors shown here come from a human donor who donated a stem cell graft to a child with combined immunodeficiency. The CDR3 runs from the conserved cysteine through the conserved F or W. The D gene is left open where the match is weak. A row's size may be missing; if present it is once, few, many or a size class.

j_call: TRBJ2-3; cdr3_length: 16; v_call: TRBV9; clone_size: few; d_call: -; cdr3_nt: TGTGCCAGCAGCGTAGGTGGAGGAATGGGCACAGATACGCAGTATTTT; cdr3_aa: CASSVGGGMGTDTQYF
j_call: TRBJ2-7; cdr3_length: 13; v_call: TRBV4-3; clone_size: -; d_call: -; cdr3_nt: TGCGCCAGCAGCCAAGGCAGGGACTACGAGCAGTACTTC; cdr3_aa: CASSQGRDYEQYF
j_call: TRBJ2-7; cdr3_length: 16; v_call: TRBV15; clone_size: many; d_call: TRBD2; cdr3_nt: TGTGCCACCAGCAGAGCGACCGGGACTAGCGGCTACGAGCAGTACTTC; cdr3_aa: CATSRATGTSGYEQYF
j_call: TRBJ2-1; cdr3_length: 16; v_call: TRBV6-1; clone_size: few; d_call: TRBD2; cdr3_nt: TGTGCCAGCAGTGAGCCCCGGACTAGCGGGTACAATGAGCAGTTCTTC; cdr3_aa: CASSEPRTSGYNEQFF
j_call: TRBJ2-5; cdr3_length: 13; v_call: TRBV7-9; clone_size: many; d_call: -; cdr3_nt: TGTGCCAGCAGCTTCAGGGGCAAAGAGACCCAGTACTTC; cdr3_aa: CASSFRGKETQYF
j_call: TRBJ2-6; cdr3_length: 20; v_call: TRBV9; clone_size: many; d_call: TRBD2; cdr3_nt: TGTGCCAGCAGCAGGGGTCTGGGACTAGCGGGAATGAGTGGGGCCAACGTCCTGACTTTC; cdr3_aa: CASSRGLGLAGMSGANVLTF
j_call: TRBJ2-7; cdr3_length: 15; v_call: TRBV7-2; clone_size: few; d_call: TRBD2; cdr3_nt: TGTGCCAGCAGCTTTCCCCTAGCGGGTGCTAACGAGCAGTACTTC; cdr3_aa: CASSFPLAGANEQYF
j_call: TRBJ2-7; cdr3_length: 12; v_call: TRBV7-9; clone_size: many; d_call: -; cdr3_nt: TGTGCCAGCAGCTTAGGAGGGGGAGAGCAGTACTTC; cdr3_aa: CASSLGGGEQYF
j_call: TRBJ2-2; cdr3_length: 10; v_call: TRBV29-1; clone_size: few; d_call: -; cdr3_nt: TGCAGCGTTGAAGCTGGGGAGCTGTTTTTT; cdr3_aa: CSVEAGELFF
j_call: TRBJ2-7; cdr3_length: 18; v_call: TRBV20-1; clone_size: -; d_call: TRBD2; cdr3_nt: TGCAGTGCTAGAGGGACGGCCGAGAGCGGGATCCTCTCCTACGAGCAGTACTTC; cdr3_aa: CSARGTAESGILSYEQYF
j_call: TRBJ2-7; cdr3_length: 12; v_call: TRBV7-9; clone_size: many; d_call: -; cdr3_nt: TGTGCCAGCAGCAACTACGGACAGGAGCAGTACTTC; cdr3_aa: CASSNYGQEQYF
j_call: TRBJ2-1; cdr3_length: 14; v_call: TRBV27; clone_size: few; d_call: TRBD1; cdr3_nt: TGTGCCAGCAGTCGGACAGGGGCCAGCAATGAGCAGTTCTTC; cdr3_aa: CASSRTGASNEQFF
j_call: TRBJ2-4; cdr3_length: 15; v_call: TRBV28; clone_size: many; d_call: TRBD1; cdr3_nt: TGTGCCAGCAGTTCTCCGGGACAGGTTACAAACATTCAGTACTTC; cdr3_aa: CASSSPGQVTNIQYF
j_call: TRBJ1-1; cdr3_length: 16; v_call: TRBV6-1; clone_size: -; d_call: -; cdr3_nt: TGTGCCAGCAGTCCAAACAACCTTGAAGTGAACACTGAAGCTTTCTTT; cdr3_aa: CASSPNNLEVNTEAFF
j_call: TRBJ1-1; cdr3_length: 15; v_call: TRBV7-2; clone_size: many; d_call: -; cdr3_nt: TGTGCCAGCAGCTTAGTCGGGAGGGGGATAGCTGAAGCTTTCTTT; cdr3_aa: CASSLVGRGIAEAFF
j_call: TRBJ1-2; cdr3_length: 13; v_call: TRBV20-1; clone_size: -; d_call: -; cdr3_nt: TGCAGTGCTAGTCGGGCGTTGGGCTATGGCTACACCTTC; cdr3_aa: CSASRALGYGYTF
j_call: TRBJ2-1; cdr3_length: 12; v_call: TRBV29-1; clone_size: many; d_call: -; cdr3_nt: TGCAGCGTTGAAGAGTGGGGGGATGAGCAGTTCTTC; cdr3_aa: CSVEEWGDEQFF
j_call: TRBJ2-7; cdr3_length: 11; v_call: TRBV10-3; clone_size: few; d_call: -; cdr3_nt: TGTGCCATCAGCCAATCCTACGAGCAGTACTTC; cdr3_aa: CAISQSYEQYF
j_call: TRBJ2-5; cdr3_length: 15; v_call: TRBV27; clone_size: -; d_call: TRBD1; cdr3_nt: TGTGCCAGCAGTTCCCGGACAGGGTTGATTGAGACCCAGTACTTC; cdr3_aa: CASSSRTGLIETQYF
j_call: TRBJ2-1; cdr3_length: 17; v_call: TRBV11-2; clone_size: -; d_call: TRBD2; cdr3_nt: TGTGCCAGCAGTCCTCAGGGACTAGCCGGCTCCTACAATGAGCAGTTCTTC; cdr3_aa: CASSPQGLAGSYNEQFF
j_call: TRBJ1-6; cdr3_length: 19; v_call: TRBV5-4; clone_size: few; d_call: -; cdr3_nt: TGTGCCAGCAGCTTAGAGCCTCAGGGCCCCAGCTCCTATAATTCACCCCTCCACTTT; cdr3_aa: CASSLEPQGPSSYNSPLHF
j_call: TRBJ2-2; cdr3_length: 14; v_call: TRBV6-2/TRBV6-3; clone_size: few; d_call: TRBD1; cdr3_nt: TGTGCCAGCAACAGACAGGGGAGGTCCGGGGAGCTGTTTTTT; cdr3_aa: CASNRQGRSGELFF
j_call: TRBJ2-1; cdr3_length: 15; v_call: TRBV11-3; clone_size: many; d_call: -; cdr3_nt: TGTGCCAGCAGCTTAGATGAGGATCTCTACAATGAGCAGTTCTTC; cdr3_aa: CASSLDEDLYNEQFF
j_call: TRBJ2-3; cdr3_length: 17; v_call: TRBV6-4; clone_size: -; d_call: TRBD2; cdr3_nt: TGTGCCAGCAGTGAGGAAGGGGAGGGAGTTCCCCCAGATACGCAGTATTTT; cdr3_aa: CASSEEGEGVPPDTQYF